This T cell receptor (beta chain) stems from a study of cytomegalovirus exposure and HLA in healthy donors. This clone has just a few counts. It was with 60 Vbeta and 13 Jbeta primers that the PCR ran. Assay: immunoSEQ multiplex PCR; the TCRdb copy retains only in-frame clones and omits some. The sample contains some 130,000 clones, approximately 8.9% of which appear only once. The CDR3 totals 13 residues. V was shortened by 1 base and J by 4 bases, with 7 bases between the two germline ends. Germline lookup yields CDR1 MNHEY and CDR2 SMNVEV (reference sequence). The sample comprised PBMCs. The receptor comes from a woman between 35 and 50 years old in good health and CMV-seropositive. The chain uses TRBV27 and TRBJ1-1; no clear D gene. This CDR3 reads CASSLFGLTEAFF. The CDR3 DNA sequence: TGTGCCAGCAGTTTATTTGGACTCACTGAAGCTTTCTTT.